The T cell receptor beta chain under discussion was sequenced for a study of blood T cell repertoires in COVID-19. V gave up 3 bases and J gave up 6 bases, with 19 bases separating them. Per germline, CDR1 MNHEY and CDR2 SMNVEV (reference sequence). The CDR3 is 16 residues long. In the study's own analysis: Amplification with reference gene primers provided the estimates of nucleated cell counts. TCRdb keeps only in-frame clones here, not all; method: immunoSEQ multiplex PCR. That table is the source of V, J and clone size, and D and trimming were worked out from the DNA. The sample gives roughly 190,000 clones, 65% to 85% of which show up once; roughly 3% is in the top ten.

Sequenced material: peripheral blood. The chain links TRBV27 to TRBJ2-3; D might be TRBD2 (6 bases). The origin of this receptor is a human donor with acute or convalescent COVID-19. The donor label of this sample is uncertain. CDR3 in DNA: TGTGCCAGCAGTTTCCGTCCCCGACTAGAGCAGGATACGCAGTATTTT. Protein: CASSFRPRLEQDTQYF.